Presented here are 27 T cell receptor beta chains from one specimen sequenced in a study of identical twins. TCRdb reprocessed the 5' RACE reads via MiXCR and lists one record per CDR3 protein. Here the sample spans fewer than 800,000 distinct CDR3 sequences, under 8.5% being singletons. Separately, the same data were catalogued under a study of yellow fever vaccine responses in identical twins.

Sequencing was done on a sample of PBMCs. These receptors originate from a woman younger than 35 in good health.

The sample holds many counts of this clonotype. The genes are TRBV14 and TRBJ2-7; 7 nucleotides align to TRBD1. This CDR3 region has 12 residues. Germline CDR1 reads SGHDN; CDR2 reads FVKESK. The trim removed 5 bases at V and 3 bases at J, leaving 1 base unmatched. CDR3 amino acids: CASSRTGYEQYF. CDR3 nucleotide sequence: TGTGCCAGCAGCAGGACAGGCTACGAGCAGTACTTC.

Ten or more counts support this clonotype. Mismatch with germline at one junction end may stem from a read error. CDR3 coding DNA: TGCGCCAGCAGTTTGGTAGCTAGCGAGCAGTACTTC. Translated, it gives CASSLVASEQYF. The V call is TRBV5-1, the J call TRBJ2-7; D not certain. The CDR3 spans 12 residues. Germline CDR1 and CDR2: SGHRS and YFSETQ.

Only a few counts were recorded for this clonotype. The rearrangement links TRBV29-1 to TRBJ2-7; D might be TRBD1 (5 bases). The CDR3 sequence is 13 residues long. The V end lost 7 bases, the J end lost 0 bases, and 13 bases lay between the germline ends. CDR1 and CDR2 (germline): SQVTM, ANQGSEA. The CDR3 loop is CSALGQGSYEQYV. The CDR3 DNA follows: TGCAGCGCCCTAGGTCAGGGCTCCTACGAGCAGTACGTC.

In its sample, this clonotype was seen a few times. The gene calls are TRBV5-1 and TRBJ2-7, with D tentatively TRBD2 (6 bases). CDR1 and CDR2 from the germline V gene are SGHRS and YFSETQ. The CDR3 contains 12 residues. V shed 6 bases and J shed 1 base, with 8 bases lying between them. This chain's CDR3 is CASTGGSYEQYF. In DNA, the CDR3 is TGCGCCAGCACTGGAGGGTCCTACGAGCAGTACTTC.

The chain has TRBV4-2 and TRBJ2-7, with a possible D match to TRBD2 (6 bases). The CDR3 has 17 amino acids. CDR1 LGHNA and CDR2 YNFKEQ come from the germline V gene. Trimming removed 0 bases from V and 6 bases from J, with 21 bases in between. The CDR3, as DNA: TGTGCCAGCAGCCAAGATCTGGGGACTCCAATACGGATCGAGCAGTACTTC. Its translation is CASSQDLGTPIRIEQYF.

The chain has TRBV12-3 or TRBV12-4 and TRBJ2-3, with 10 bases lining up with TRBD2. V was pared by 0 bases and J by 1 base, with 7 bases of the junction left unmatched. The CDR3 runs to 18 residues. The CDR3 bases are TGTGCCAGCAGTTTAGCGCATAAGCGGGAGGGAGGCACAGATACGCAGTATTTT. It encodes CASSLAHKREGGTDTQYF.

This clonotype came up many times. The rearrangement links TRBV27 to TRBJ2-7; the match to TRBD1 covers 8 bases. The germline V gene has CDR1 MNHEY and CDR2 SMNVEV (reference sequence). Losses at the gene ends were 5 bases for V and 3 bases for J; bases not matched to a gene: 9. The CDR3 sequence is 15 residues long. The CDR3 spells CASSPRPGTGYEQYF. CDR3 nucleotide sequence: TGTGCCAGCAGTCCTCGCCCCGGGACAGGCTACGAGCAGTACTTC.

This clonotype was seen a few times. An end of the junction differs from the germline gene, which may be a read error. The V gene is TRBV20-1, the J gene TRBJ2-2, with TRBD2 identical over 11 bases. CDR3 size: 17 residues. The germline CDR1 and CDR2 sequences are DFQATT and SNEGSKA (reference sequence). The CDR3, as DNA: TGCTGTGCTAGAGCCCCCTCGGCTAGCGGGAGGACCGGGGAGCTGTTTTTT. It specifies CCARAPSASGRTGELFF.

This rearrangement joins TRBV15 to TRBJ2-5; 8 bases map to TRBD2. Germline lookup yields CDR1 LNHNV and CDR2 YYDKDF (reference sequence). The CDR3 runs 15 residues. The V gene end was trimmed by 3 bases and the J gene end by 3 bases; junction bases not matched to a gene: 6. This chain's CDR3 is CATSSGAGGEETQYF. DNA of the CDR3: TGTGCCACCAGCAGTGGGGCGGGGGGTGAAGAGACCCAGTACTTC.

This clonotype was observed many times. The rearrangement joins TRBV29-1 to TRBJ2-5; D might be TRBD1 (5 bases). V was trimmed by 4 bases and J by 1 base, leaving 10 bases between them. The germline CDR1 and CDR2 sequences are SQVTM and ANQGSEA. The CDR3 is 13 residues long. CDR3 in DNA: TGCAGCGTTGGTAGGCAGGGCCAAGAGACCCAGTACTTC. This sequence encodes CSVGRQGQETQYF. Complete variable domain (other parts from reference TRBV29-1 and TRBJ2-5): SAVISQKPSRDICQRGTSLTIQCQVDSQVTMMFWYRQQPGQSLTLIATANQGSEATYESGFVIDKFPISRPNLTFSTLTVSNMSPEDSSIYLCSVGRQGQETQYFGPGTRLLVL.

This clonotype was picked up many times. The chain has TRBV4-1 and TRBJ2-7; no clear D gene. Germline V CDR1 and CDR2: MGHRA, YSYEKL. Trimming pared 0 bases from V and 2 bases from J, leaving 8 bases between. This CDR3 has 14 residues. The CDR3 reads CASSQELQTYEQYF. CDR3 DNA: TGCGCCAGCAGCCAAGAGTTGCAGACCTACGAGCAGTACTTC.

This clonotype has only a few counts. The CDR3 sequence: CASSLYVGGGAGETQYF. In DNA, the CDR3 is TGCGCCAGCAGCTTGTACGTCGGCGGGGGGGCTGGCGAGACCCAGTACTTC. V is TRBV5-1 and J is TRBJ2-5; 9 bases agree with TRBD2. Germline V gene sequence: CDR1 SGHRS, CDR2 YFSETQ. The V gene end was trimmed by 1 base and the J gene end by 5 bases; junction bases not matched to a gene: 12. CDR3 length: 17 amino acids.

The V and J genes are TRBV7-6 and TRBJ2-5; 7 bases map to TRBD2. The V segment lost 1 base and the J segment 4 bases; nucleotides outside the gene matches: 9. The length of the CDR3 is 16 residues. Germline V lookup: CDR1 SGHVS, CDR2 FNYEAQ. Written as DNA, the CDR3 is TGTGCCAGCAGCTTAGGAGATCAGCGGGGCCGAGAGACCCAGTACTTC. Amino acids: CASSLGDQRGRETQYF.

This clonotype was counted between two and nine times. The CDR3 bases are TGTGCCAGCAGCCCTATACAGGGGAACAATCAGCCCCAGCATTTT. As protein: CASSPIQGNNQPQHF. This sequence joins TRBV7-2 and TRBJ1-5; 7 bases are shared with TRBD1. The CDR3 spans 15 residues. After removal of 5 bases from V and 3 bases from J, the junction contained 7 bases not matched to a gene. Per the germline V gene, CDR1 is SGHTA and CDR2 is FQGNSA.

The chain is built from TRBV20-1 and TRBJ2-7; TRBD1 matches at 10 bases. CDR1 DFQATT and CDR2 SNEGSKA come from the germline V gene (reference sequence). This CDR3 has 13 amino acids. V trimming: 7 bases; J trimming: 7 bases; junction bases outside the gene matches: 10. For the CDR3, the DNA is TGCAGTGTAAACCGGGACAGGGGTGATGAGCAGTACTTC. Encoded protein: CSVNRDRGDEQYF.

The V and J genes are TRBV6-6 and TRBJ2-7; D not resolved. Trimming removed 2 bases from V and 6 bases from J, with 5 bases in between. This CDR3 has 11 amino acids. Germline V CDR1 and CDR2: MNHNY, SVGAGI (reference sequence). The CDR3: CASSYLSEQYF. CDR3 nucleotide sequence: TGTGCCAGCAGTTACCTATCCGAGCAGTACTTC.

This clonotype was observed a handful of times. The chain couples TRBV4-1 to TRBJ2-7; D may be TRBD2 (5 bases). In germline, CDR1 is MGHRA, CDR2 YSYEKL. V lost 4 bases and J lost 3, with 19 bases in between. The CDR3 runs to 16 residues. The CDR3 nucleotides are TGCGCCAGCAGCCCGGAAGGGCCGGGGTCGGTCTACGAGCAGTACTTC. It encodes CASSPEGPGSVYEQYF.

The gene calls are TRBV27 and TRBJ2-1; 9 bases line up with TRBD2. Germline V gene sequence: CDR1 MNHEY, CDR2 SMNVEV (reference sequence). The junction had 7 bases not matched to a gene; V was cut back by 10 bases and J by 3 bases. The length of the CDR3 is 14 residues. CDR3 residues: CAIIPSGNYNEQFF. Here the CDR3 DNA reads TGTGCCATCATCCCTAGCGGGAACTACAATGAGCAGTTCTTC.

The rearrangement uses TRBV10-3 and TRBJ2-1; no reliable D call. Germline V gene sequence: CDR1 ENHRY, CDR2 SYGVKD. CDR3 length: 14 amino acids. V lost 6 bases, J lost 6 bases, and 15 bases lay in between. CDR3 residues: CAIRGSGRSNEQFF. As DNA, the CDR3 is TGTGCCATCAGGGGTTCGGGTCGGTCCAATGAGCAGTTCTTC.

The sample holds a few counts of this clonotype. V and J are TRBV12-3 or TRBV12-4 and TRBJ1-1; D gene unclear. CDR3 size: 15 residues. The V end was cut by 4 bases, the J end by 3 bases, with 15 bases between. The CDR3 here is CASSSRRGLDTEAFF. CDR3 sequence (DNA): TGTGCCAGCAGTTCGAGGCGCGGGTTGGACACTGAAGCTTTCTTT.

This sequence joins TRBV20-1 and TRBJ1-2, with D uncertain. CDR3 length equals 18 residues. V lost 1 base, J lost 1 base, and 22 bases lay in between. The germline CDR1 and CDR2 sequences are DFQATT and SNEGSKA (reference sequence). CDR3 sequence reads: CSARGAGGGGGINYGYTF. The CDR3 coding sequence is TGCAGTGCTAGAGGCGCTGGCGGTGGAGGCGGCATTAACTATGGCTACACCTTC.

The table lists this clonotype with many counts. V and J are TRBV5-5 and TRBJ2-2; TRBD2 matches at 7 bases. The CDR3 loop spans 16 amino acids. CDR1 is SGHKS and CDR2 is YYEKEE in the germline V gene (reference sequence). The V segment lost 0 bases and the J segment 3 bases; nucleotides outside the gene matches: 5. The CDR3 nucleotides are TGTGCCAGCAGCTTGGTGGCTAGCGGATACACCGGGGAGCTGTTTTTT. This encodes CASSLVASGYTGELFF.

This clonotype was observed a few times. The J gene is TRBJ1-1, the V gene TRBV6-5; D remains unclear. V lost 0 bases, J lost 8 bases, and 13 bases lay in between. Per the germline V gene, CDR1 is MNHEY and CDR2 is SVGAGI. CDR3 length equals 14 residues. The CDR3 here is CASSYSSGRSEAFF. CDR3 coding DNA: TGTGCCAGCAGTTACTCGAGTGGCAGATCCGAAGCTTTCTTT.

A few counts support this clonotype. V gene TRBV5-1 combines with J gene TRBJ2-3, with D possibly being TRBD1 (5 bases). V was trimmed by 4 bases and J by 2 bases, leaving 11 bases between them. The CDR3 consists of 14 residues. The germline V gene has CDR1 SGHRS and CDR2 YFSETQ. CDR3 residues: CASSPRQYTDTQYF. DNA for the CDR3: TGCGCCAGCAGCCCCAGACAGTACACAGATACGCAGTATTTT.

At least ten counts were recorded for this clonotype. The chain links TRBV12-3 or TRBV12-4 to TRBJ2-1; 14 bases are shared with TRBD2. J was trimmed by 9 bases and V by 4 bases; bases with no gene match: 5. The CDR3 extends over 15 amino acids. The CDR3 region is CASSSTSGRAPEQFF. The CDR3 coding sequence is TGTGCCAGCAGTTCGACTAGCGGGAGGGCCCCTGAGCAGTTCTTC.

This chain links TRBV6-5 with TRBJ2-3, with D tentatively TRBD1 (7 bases). The V gene's germline CDR1 is MNHEY and CDR2 SVGAGI. This CDR3 contains 16 residues. V lost 2 bases, J lost 0 bases, and 12 bases lay in between. The CDR3, as DNA: TGTGCCAGCAGTTACGGCGGGACAGCTAGCACAGATACGCAGTATTTT. Translating gives CASSYGGTASTDTQYF.

This clonotype was recorded at least ten times. In DNA, the CDR3 is TGTGCCACCAGTGAGTCCTCCGGTACGCAGTATTTT. Its translation is CATSESSGTQYF. The chain recombines TRBV24-1 with TRBJ2-3; D unclear. CDR3 size: 12 residues. V shed 4 bases and J shed 8 bases, with 9 bases lying between them. The V gene's germline CDR1 is KGHDR and CDR2 SFDVKD.